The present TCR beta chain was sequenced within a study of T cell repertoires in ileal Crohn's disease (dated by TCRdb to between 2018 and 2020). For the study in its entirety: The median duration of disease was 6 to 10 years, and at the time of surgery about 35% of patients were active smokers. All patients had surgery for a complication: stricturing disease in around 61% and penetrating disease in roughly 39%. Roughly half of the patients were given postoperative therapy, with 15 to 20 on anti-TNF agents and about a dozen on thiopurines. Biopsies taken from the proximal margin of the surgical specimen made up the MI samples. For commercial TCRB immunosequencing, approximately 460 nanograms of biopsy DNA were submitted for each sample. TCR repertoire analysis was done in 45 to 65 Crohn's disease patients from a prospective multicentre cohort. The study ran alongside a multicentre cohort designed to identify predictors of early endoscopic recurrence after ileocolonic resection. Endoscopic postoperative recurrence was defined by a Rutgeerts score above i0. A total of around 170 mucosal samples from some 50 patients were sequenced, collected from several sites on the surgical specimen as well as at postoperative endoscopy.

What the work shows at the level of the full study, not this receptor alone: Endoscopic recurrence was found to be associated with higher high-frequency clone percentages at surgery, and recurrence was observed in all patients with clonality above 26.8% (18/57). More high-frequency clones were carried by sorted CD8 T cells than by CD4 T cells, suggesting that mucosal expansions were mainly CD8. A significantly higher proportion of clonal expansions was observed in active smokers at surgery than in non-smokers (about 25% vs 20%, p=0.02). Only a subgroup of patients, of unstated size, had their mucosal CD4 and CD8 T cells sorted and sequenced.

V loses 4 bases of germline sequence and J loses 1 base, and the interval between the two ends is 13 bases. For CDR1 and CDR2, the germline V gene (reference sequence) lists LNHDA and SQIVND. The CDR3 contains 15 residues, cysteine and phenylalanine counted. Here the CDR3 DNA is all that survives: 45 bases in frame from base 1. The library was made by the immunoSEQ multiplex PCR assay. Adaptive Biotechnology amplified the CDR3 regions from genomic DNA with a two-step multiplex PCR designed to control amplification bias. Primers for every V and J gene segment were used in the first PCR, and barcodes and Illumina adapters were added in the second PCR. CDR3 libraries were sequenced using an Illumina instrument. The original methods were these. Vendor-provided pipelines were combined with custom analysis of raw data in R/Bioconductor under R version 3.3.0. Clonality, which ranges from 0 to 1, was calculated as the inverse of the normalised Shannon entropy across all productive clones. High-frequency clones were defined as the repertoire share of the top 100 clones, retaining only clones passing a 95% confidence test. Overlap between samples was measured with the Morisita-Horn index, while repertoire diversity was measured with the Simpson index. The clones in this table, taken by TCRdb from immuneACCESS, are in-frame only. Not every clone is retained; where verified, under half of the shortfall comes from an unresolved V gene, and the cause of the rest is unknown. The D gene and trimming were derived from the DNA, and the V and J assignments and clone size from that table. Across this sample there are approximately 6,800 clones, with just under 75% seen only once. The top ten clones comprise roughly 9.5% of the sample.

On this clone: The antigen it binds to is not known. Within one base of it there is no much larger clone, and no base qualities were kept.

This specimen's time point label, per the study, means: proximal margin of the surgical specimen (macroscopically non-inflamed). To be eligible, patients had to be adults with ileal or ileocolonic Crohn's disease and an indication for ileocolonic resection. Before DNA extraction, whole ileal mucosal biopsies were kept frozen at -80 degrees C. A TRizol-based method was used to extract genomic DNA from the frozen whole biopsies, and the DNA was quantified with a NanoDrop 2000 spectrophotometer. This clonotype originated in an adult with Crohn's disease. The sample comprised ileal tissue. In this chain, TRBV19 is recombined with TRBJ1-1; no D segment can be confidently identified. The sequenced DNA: TGTGCCAGTAGTACCTCTTCAGGAGCGAACACTGAAGCTTTCTTT. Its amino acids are CASSTSSGANTEAFF.